These T cell receptor beta chains were read from a single sample in a study of blood T cells in healthy people across ages. One entry per CDR3 protein results from TCRdb running MiXCR on the 5' RACE reads. The sample records about 1 million distinct CDR3 sequences, more than 40% being singletons. The sequencing sample was made of blood. These TCRs come from a woman in her fifties or sixties in good health. Both conserved end residues are part of each CDR3. A D gene is named only where the DNA matches it firmly. Clone sizes are given selectively: once, few, many, or a class where the clone is expanded.

V gene	J gene	clone size	D gene	CDR3 protein	CDR3 DNA
TRBV12-3/TRBV12-4	TRBJ1-4	many	.	CASRPQGTNEKLFF	TGTGCCAGCAGACCTCAGGGTACTAATGAAAAACTGTTTTTT
TRBV30	TRBJ2-6	.	TRBD1	CATRTGNVLTF	TGTGCCACTCGGACAGGGAACGTCCTGACTTTC
TRBV5-1	TRBJ2-7	.	TRBD2	CASRRLAGCSYEQYF	TGCGCCAGCAGACGACTAGCGGGTTGCTCCTACGAGCAGTACTTC
TRBV30	TRBJ2-6	.	.	CAWSNLGANVLTF	TGTGCCTGGAGTAACCTGGGGGCCAACGTCCTGACTTTC
TRBV6-5	TRBJ1-5	.	TRBD1	CASSLGQGVEQPQHF	TGTGCCAGCAGCCTAGGACAGGGGGTTGAGCAGCCCCAGCATTTT
TRBV7-8	TRBJ2-7	.	.	CASSLGGGRDRISYEQYF	TGTGCCAGCAGCTTAGGTGGGGGACGAGACAGGATCTCCTACGAGCAGTACTTC
TRBV29-1	TRBJ2-3	.	.	CSAGGHTDTQYF	TGCAGCGCTGGGGGACACACAGATACGCAGTATTTT
TRBV20-1	TRBJ2-2	.	TRBD2	CSAPDPSGSGTGELFF	TGCAGTGCCCCCGACCCTAGCGGGAGTGGGACCGGGGAGCTGTTTTTT
TRBV28	TRBJ1-2	.	.	CASNQPREGYTF	TGTGCCAGCAACCAACCCCGCGAGGGCTACACCTTC
TRBV18	TRBJ2-7	many	.	CASSISGNSYEQYF	TGTGCCAGCAGCATTAGCGGTAACTCCTACGAGCAGTACTTC
TRBV4-2	TRBJ2-7	few	.	CASSRPGAEGGSNEQYF	TGTGCCAGCAGCCGCCCAGGGGCTGAGGGGGGCTCTAATGAGCAGTACTTC
TRBV11-2	TRBJ1-4	.	TRBD1	CASSGGQGLYEKLFF	TGTGCCAGCAGCGGGGGACAGGGATTGTATGAAAAACTGTTTTTT
TRBV15	TRBJ1-5	.	.	CATSSLGGLGYQPQHF	TGTGCCACCAGCAGCCTCGGGGGCCTTGGATATCAGCCCCAGCATTTT
TRBV7-9	TRBJ1-2	once	.	CASSLAGTGYTF	TGTGCCAGCAGCTTAGCAGGGACTGGCTACACCTTC
TRBV20-1	TRBJ2-1	.	.	CSAFGDRGRADNEQFF	TGCAGTGCTTTCGGTGATAGGGGGAGGGCCGACAATGAGCAGTTCTTC
TRBV5-4	TRBJ1-2	.	.	CASSLAPGHYGYTF	TGTGCCAGCAGCTTAGCGCCAGGGCACTATGGCTACACCTTC
TRBV28	TRBJ2-1	many	.	CASRRTGSQEQFF	TGTGCCAGCAGGAGGACTGGTTCTCAGGAGCAGTTCTTC
TRBV12-5	TRBJ2-2	.	TRBD1	CASGRTGLTGELFF	TGTGCTAGTGGGCGGACAGGGTTGACCGGGGAGCTGTTTTTT
TRBV6-4	TRBJ2-3	.	TRBD1	CASRSTGSGTDTQYF	TGTGCCAGCAGATCGACAGGGTCGGGCACAGATACGCAGTATTTT
TRBV27	TRBJ2-3	few	TRBD2	CASSWASGEGDTQYF	TGTGCCAGCAGTTGGGCTAGCGGGGAGGGAGATACGCAGTATTTT
TRBV27	TRBJ1-2	few	.	CASSSQQTGPGGYTF	TGTGCCAGCAGTTCCCAGCAAACAGGCCCTGGTGGCTACACCTTC
TRBV20-1	TRBJ2-5	.	.	CSASSLRGETQYF	TGCAGTGCTAGTTCACTGCGTGGAGAGACCCAGTACTTC
TRBV25-1	TRBJ2-1	few	.	CASSDQFYNEQFF	TGTGCCAGCAGTGACCAATTCTACAATGAGCAGTTCTTC
TRBV5-6	TRBJ2-1	few	TRBD2	CASSAVSGSRYNEQFF	TGTGCCAGCAGCGCCGTTAGCGGGAGTCGTTACAATGAGCAGTTCTTC